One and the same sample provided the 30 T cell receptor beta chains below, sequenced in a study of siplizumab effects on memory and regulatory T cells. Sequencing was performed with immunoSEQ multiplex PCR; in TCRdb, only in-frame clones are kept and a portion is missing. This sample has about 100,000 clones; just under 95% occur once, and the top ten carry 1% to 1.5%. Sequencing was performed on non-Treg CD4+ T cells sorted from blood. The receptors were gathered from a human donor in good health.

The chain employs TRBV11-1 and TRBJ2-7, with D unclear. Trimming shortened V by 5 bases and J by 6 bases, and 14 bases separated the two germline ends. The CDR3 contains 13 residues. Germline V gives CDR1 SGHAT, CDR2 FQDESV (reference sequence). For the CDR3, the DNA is TGTGCCAGCAGCCAAGGAACCACGGGCGAGCAGTACTTC. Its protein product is CASSQGTTGEQYF.

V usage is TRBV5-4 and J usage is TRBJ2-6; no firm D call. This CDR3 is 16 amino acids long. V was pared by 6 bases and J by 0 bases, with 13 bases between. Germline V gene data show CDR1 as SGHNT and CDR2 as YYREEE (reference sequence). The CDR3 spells CASTVIYGSGANVLTF. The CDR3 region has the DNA TGTGCCAGCACCGTAATCTATGGCTCTGGGGCCAACGTCCTGACTTTC.

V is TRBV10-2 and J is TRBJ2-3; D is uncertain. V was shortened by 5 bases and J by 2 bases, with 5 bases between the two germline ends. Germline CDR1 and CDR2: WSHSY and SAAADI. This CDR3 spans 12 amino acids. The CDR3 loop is CASSPTTDTQYF. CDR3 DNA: TGCGCCAGCAGTCCAACCACAGATACGCAGTATTTT.

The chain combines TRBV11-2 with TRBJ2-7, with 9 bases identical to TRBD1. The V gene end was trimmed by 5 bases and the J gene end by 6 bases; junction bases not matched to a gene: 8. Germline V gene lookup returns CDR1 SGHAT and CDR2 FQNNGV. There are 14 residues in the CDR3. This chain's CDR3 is CASSRDRVATEQYF. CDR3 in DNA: TGTGCCAGCAGCCGGGACAGGGTAGCTACCGAGCAGTACTTC.

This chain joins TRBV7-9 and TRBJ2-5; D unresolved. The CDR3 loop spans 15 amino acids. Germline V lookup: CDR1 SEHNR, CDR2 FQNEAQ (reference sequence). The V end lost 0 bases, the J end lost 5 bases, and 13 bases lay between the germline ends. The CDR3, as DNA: TGTGCCAGCAGCTTAGCCAGGTCCCTTTACGAGACCCAGTACTTC. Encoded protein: CASSLARSLYETQYF.

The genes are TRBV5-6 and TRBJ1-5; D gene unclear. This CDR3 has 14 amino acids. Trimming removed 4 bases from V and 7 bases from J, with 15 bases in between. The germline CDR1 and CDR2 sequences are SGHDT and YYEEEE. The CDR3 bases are TGTGCCAGCAGCCTGCGGGGAATGGAGCAGCCCCAGCATTTT. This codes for CASSLRGMEQPQHF.

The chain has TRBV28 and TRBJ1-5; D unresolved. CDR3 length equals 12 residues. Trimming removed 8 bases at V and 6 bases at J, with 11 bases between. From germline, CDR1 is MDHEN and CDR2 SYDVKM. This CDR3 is CASAAFFQPQHF. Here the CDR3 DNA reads TGTGCCAGCGCGGCATTTTTTCAGCCCCAGCATTTT.

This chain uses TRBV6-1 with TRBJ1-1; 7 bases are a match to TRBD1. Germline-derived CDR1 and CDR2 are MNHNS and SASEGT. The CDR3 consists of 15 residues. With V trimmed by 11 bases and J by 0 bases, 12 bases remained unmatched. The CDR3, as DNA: TGTGCCGGAAGAGGGATGGACAGGATGAACACTGAAGCTTTCTTT. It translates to CAGRGMDRMNTEAFF.

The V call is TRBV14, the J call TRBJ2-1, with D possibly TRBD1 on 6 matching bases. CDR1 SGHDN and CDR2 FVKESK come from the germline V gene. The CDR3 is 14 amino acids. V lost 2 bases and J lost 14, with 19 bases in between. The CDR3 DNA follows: TGTGCCAGCAGCCAAAGATTACAGGGATCTCGGGAGTTCTTC. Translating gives CASSQRLQGSREFF.

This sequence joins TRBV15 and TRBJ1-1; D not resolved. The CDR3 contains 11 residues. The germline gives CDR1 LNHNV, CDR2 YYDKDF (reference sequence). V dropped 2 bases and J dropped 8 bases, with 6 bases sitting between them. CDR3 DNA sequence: TGTGCCACCAGCAGAAGCGTCGAAGCTTTCTTT. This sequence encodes CATSRSVEAFF. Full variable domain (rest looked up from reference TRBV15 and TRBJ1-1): DAMVIQNPRYQVTQFGKPVTLSCSQTLNHNVMYWYQQKSSQAPKLLFHYYDKDFNNEADTPDNFQSRRPNTSFCFLDIRSPGLGDTAMYLCATSRSVEAFFGQGTRLTVV.

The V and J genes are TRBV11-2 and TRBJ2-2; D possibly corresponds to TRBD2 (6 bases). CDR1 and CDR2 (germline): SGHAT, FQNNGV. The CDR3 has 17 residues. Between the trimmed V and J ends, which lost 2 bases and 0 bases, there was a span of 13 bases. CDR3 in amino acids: CASSLIRGKPNTGELFF. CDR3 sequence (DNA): TGTGCCAGCAGCTTAATTCGGGGGAAACCGAACACCGGGGAGCTGTTTTTT.

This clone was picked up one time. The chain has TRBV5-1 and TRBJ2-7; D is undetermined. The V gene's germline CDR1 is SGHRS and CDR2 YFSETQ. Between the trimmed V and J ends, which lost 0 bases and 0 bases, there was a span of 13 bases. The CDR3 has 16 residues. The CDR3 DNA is TGCGCCAGCAGCTTGGGGGCCCGGACGGTCTCCTACGAGCAGTACTTC. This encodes CASSLGARTVSYEQYF.

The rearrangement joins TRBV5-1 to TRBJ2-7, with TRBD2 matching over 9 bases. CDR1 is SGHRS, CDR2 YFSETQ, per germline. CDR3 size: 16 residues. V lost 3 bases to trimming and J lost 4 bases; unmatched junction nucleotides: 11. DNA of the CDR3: TGCGCCAGCAGCTCCTCTGGGGGCGGGAGGGCATACGAGCAGTACTTC. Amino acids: CASSSSGGGRAYEQYF.

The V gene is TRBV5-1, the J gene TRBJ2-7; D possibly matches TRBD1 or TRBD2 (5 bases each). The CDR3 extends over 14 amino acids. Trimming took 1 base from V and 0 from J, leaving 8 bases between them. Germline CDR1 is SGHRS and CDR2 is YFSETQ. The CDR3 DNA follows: TGCGCCAGCAGCTTGTGGGACGCCTCCTACGAGCAGTACTTC. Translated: CASSLWDASYEQYF.

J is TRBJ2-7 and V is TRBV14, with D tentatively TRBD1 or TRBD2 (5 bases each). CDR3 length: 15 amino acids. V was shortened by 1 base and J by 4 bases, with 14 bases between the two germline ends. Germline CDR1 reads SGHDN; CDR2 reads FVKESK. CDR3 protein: CASSQALQGPYEQYF. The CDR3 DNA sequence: TGTGCCAGCAGCCAAGCTCTGCAGGGACCATACGAGCAGTACTTC.

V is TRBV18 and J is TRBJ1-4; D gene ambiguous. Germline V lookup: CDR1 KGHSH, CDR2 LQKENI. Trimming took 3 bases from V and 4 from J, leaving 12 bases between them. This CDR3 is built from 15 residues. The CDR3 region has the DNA TGTGCCAGCTCACCGGTCCTTTCACGTAATGAAAAACTGTTTTTT. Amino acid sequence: CASSPVLSRNEKLFF.

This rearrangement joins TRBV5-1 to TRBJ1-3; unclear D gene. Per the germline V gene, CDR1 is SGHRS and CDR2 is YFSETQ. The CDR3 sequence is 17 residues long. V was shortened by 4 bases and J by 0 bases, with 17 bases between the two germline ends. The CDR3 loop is CASSLATGRISGNTIYF. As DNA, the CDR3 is TGCGCCAGCAGCCTAGCAACCGGACGGATCTCTGGAAACACCATATATTTT.

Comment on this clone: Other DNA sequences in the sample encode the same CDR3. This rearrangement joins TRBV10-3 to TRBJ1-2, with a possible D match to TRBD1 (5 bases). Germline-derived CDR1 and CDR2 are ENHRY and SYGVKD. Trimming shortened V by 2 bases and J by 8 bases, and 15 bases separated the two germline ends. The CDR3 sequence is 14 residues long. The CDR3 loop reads CAISETGTAGGYTF. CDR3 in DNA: TGTGCCATCAGTGAGACCGGGACTGCGGGGGGCTACACCTTC.

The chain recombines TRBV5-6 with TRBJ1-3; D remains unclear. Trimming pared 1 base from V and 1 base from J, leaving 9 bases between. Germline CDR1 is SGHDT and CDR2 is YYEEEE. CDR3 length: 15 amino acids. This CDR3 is CASSLWGFSGNTIYF. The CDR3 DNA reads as TGTGCCAGCAGCTTGTGGGGATTTTCTGGAAACACCATATATTTT.

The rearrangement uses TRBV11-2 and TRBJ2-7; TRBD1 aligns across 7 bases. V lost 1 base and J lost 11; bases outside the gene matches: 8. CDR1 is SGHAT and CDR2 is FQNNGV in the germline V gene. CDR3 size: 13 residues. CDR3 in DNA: TGTGCCAGCAGCTTAGGGACAGGATTGGCAAAGTACTTC. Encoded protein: CASSLGTGLAKYF.

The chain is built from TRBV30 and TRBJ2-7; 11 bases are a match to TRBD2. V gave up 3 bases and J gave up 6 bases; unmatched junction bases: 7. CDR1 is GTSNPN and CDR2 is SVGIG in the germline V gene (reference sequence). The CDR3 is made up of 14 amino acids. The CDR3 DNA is TGTGCCTGGAGACCGGGACTAGCGGCCTCCGAGCAGTACTTC. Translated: CAWRPGLAASEQYF.

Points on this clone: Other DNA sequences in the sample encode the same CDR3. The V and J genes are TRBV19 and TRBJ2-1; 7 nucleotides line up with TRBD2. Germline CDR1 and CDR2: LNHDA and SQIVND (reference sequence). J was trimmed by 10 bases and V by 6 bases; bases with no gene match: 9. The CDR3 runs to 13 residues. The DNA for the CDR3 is TGTGCCAGTAGCACCTCCCCGGGGGGAGAGCAGTTCTTC. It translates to CASSTSPGGEQFF.

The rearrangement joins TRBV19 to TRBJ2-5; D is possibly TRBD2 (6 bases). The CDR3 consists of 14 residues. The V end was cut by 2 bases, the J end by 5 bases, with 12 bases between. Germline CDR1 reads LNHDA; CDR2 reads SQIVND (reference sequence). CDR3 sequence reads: CASSIQAGPETQYF. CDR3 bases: TGTGCCAGTAGTATACAAGCGGGCCCGGAGACCCAGTACTTC.

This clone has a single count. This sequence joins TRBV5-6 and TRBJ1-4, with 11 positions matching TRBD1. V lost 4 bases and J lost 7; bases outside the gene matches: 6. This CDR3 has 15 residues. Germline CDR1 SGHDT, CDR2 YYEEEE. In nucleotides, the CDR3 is TGTGCCAGCAGCCCTGCGGGACAGGGGGGTGAAAAACTGTTTTTT. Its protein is CASSPAGQGGEKLFF.

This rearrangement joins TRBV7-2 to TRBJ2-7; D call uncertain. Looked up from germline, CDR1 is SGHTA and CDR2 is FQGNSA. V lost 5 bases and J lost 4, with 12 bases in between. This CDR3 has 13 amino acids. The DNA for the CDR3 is TGTGCCAGCAGCCCGCCTCCTAGGTACGAGCAGTACTTC. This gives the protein CASSPPPRYEQYF.

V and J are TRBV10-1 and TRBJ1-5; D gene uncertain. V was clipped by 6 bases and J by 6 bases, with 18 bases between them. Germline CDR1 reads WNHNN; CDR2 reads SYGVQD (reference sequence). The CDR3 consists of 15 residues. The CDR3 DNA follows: TGCGCCAGCAGCGGAGGGAGGGTAAAAGGTCAGCCCCAGCATTTT. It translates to CASSGGRVKGQPQHF.

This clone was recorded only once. The CDR3 is CASSRTGESAAGANVLTF. CDR3 coding DNA: TGCGCCAGCAGTCGTACAGGGGAGAGCGCTGCTGGGGCCAACGTCCTGACTTTC. V usage is TRBV10-2 and J usage is TRBJ2-6, with TRBD1 matching over 7 bases. Per germline, CDR1 WSHSY and CDR2 SAAADI. The CDR3 has 18 amino acids. V lost 5 bases to trimming and J lost 2 bases; unmatched junction nucleotides: 12.

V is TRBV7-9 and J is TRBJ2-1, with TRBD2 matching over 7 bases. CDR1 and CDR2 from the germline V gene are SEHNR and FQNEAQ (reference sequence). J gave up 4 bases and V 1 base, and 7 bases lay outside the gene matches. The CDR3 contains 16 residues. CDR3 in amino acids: CASSLDESGKYNEQFF. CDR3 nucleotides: TGTGCCAGCAGCTTAGACGAAAGCGGGAAGTACAATGAGCAGTTCTTC.

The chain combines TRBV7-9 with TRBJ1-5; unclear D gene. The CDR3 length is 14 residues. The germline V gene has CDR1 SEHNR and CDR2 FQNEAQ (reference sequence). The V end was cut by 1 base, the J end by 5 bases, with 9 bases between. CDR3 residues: CASSLGSLDQPQHF. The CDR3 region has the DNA TGTGCCAGCAGCTTAGGCTCCCTTGATCAGCCCCAGCATTTT.

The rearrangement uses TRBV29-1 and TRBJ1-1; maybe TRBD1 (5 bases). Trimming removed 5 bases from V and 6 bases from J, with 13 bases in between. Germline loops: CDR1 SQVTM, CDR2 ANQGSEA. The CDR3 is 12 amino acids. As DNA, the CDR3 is TGCAGCGTTTCCGGGCCGGGGGCTGAAGCTTTCTTT. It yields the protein CSVSGPGAEAFF.